Listed below are T cell receptor beta chains from one sample, sequenced in a study of vaccination effects on CD4 cells after COVID-19. Assay: immunoSEQ multiplex PCR; the TCRdb copy retains only in-frame clones and omits some. The sample lists some 69,000 clones, 74% occurring once. These receptors' targets are unknown. Specimen: CD4+ T cells from PBMCs cultured with HCoV-229E spike peptides, collected after COVID-19 vaccination. These receptors came from a human donor who received a COVID-19 vaccine. The CDR3 runs from the conserved cysteine through the conserved F or W. The order of the fields is V gene, D gene, clone size, J gene, CDR3 DNA, CDR3 protein. A D gene is named only where the DNA matches it firmly. Clone size is not always given. Where it is, it says once, few, many or a class for expanded clones.

TRBV18,.,.,TRBJ2-3,TGTGCCAGCTCACCAGGGAGAACAGATACGCAGTATTTT,CASSPGRTDTQYF
TRBV24-1,TRBD1,.,TRBJ2-5,TGTGCCACCAGTGACTACGGACAGGAACGAGAGACCCAGTACTTC,CATSDYGQERETQYF
TRBV5-1,.,few,TRBJ1-2,TGCGCCAGCAGCTTCGGGGAACCTAACTATGGCTACACCTTC,CASSFGEPNYGYTF
TRBV29-1,.,.,TRBJ1-1,TGCAGCGTTGAATGGGCAGGGAATCTTAAGAACACTGAAGCTTTCTTT,CSVEWAGNLKNTEAFF
TRBV9,.,once,TRBJ2-5,TGTGCCAGCAGCGTCGTAGCAGGGGCAGAGACCCAGTACTTC,CASSVVAGAETQYF
TRBV5-1,.,.,TRBJ2-2,TGCGCCAGCAGCTTGGATGCCGGGGAGCTGTTTTTT,CASSLDAGELFF
TRBV2,.,.,TRBJ1-2,TGTGCCAGCAGTGACAGTGGGAGGAGTGGCTACACCTTC,CASSDSGRSGYTF
TRBV19,.,.,TRBJ1-2,TGTGCCAGTACCCAGGCCCAGCTGATCTCTAACTATGGCTACACCTTC,CASTQAQLISNYGYTF
TRBV2,TRBD1,many,TRBJ2-2,TGTGCCAGCGGAACAGGGGAGAACACCGGGGAGCTGTTTTTT,CASGTGENTGELFF
TRBV28,TRBD1,.,TRBJ2-2,TGTGCCAGCAGAAAACAGGGGGGATCTTCGGGGGAGCTGTTTTTT,CASRKQGGSSGELFF
TRBV29-1,TRBD2,.,TRBJ2-3,TGCAGCGTTGCTAGCGGACTTAGCACAGATACGCAGTATTTT,CSVASGLSTDTQYF
TRBV5-1,.,.,TRBJ1-2,TGCGCCAGCAGCTTGGCCCCCCGGACGGAAGTCTTCTATGGCTACACCTTC,CASSLAPRTEVFYGYTF
TRBV6-1,.,.,TRBJ2-1,TGTGCCAGCAGTGATGGGACAAACTACAATGAGCAGTTCTTC,CASSDGTNYNEQFF
TRBV5-6,.,.,TRBJ1-1,TGTGCCAGCAGCCCTCTTTGGGGTGAAGCTTTCTTT,CASSPLWGEAFF
TRBV2,TRBD2,.,TRBJ2-3,TGTGCCAGCAGTCCACTAGCGGGGGGAATCTCGGATACGCAGTATTTT,CASSPLAGGISDTQYF
TRBV19,TRBD1,.,TRBJ2-4,TGTGCCAGTAGCCGCTTACCGGGACAGGGTTCTGGCATTCAGTACTTC,CASSRLPGQGSGIQYF
TRBV18,.,.,TRBJ1-1,TGTGCCAGCTCACCGGACGGGAACACTGAAGCTTTCTTT,CASSPDGNTEAFF